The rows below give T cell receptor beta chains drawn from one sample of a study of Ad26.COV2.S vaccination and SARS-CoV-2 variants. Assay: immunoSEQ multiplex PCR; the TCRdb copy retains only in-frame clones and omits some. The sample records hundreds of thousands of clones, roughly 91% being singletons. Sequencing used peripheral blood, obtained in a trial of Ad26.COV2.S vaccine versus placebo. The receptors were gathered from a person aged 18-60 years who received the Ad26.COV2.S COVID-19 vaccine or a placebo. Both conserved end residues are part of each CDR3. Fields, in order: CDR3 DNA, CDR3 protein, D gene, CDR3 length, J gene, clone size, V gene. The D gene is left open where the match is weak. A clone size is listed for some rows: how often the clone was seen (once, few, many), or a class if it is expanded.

TGTGCCAGCAGCTTAACCCCAAAGCCGACAGGGGCCAACACTGAAGCTTTCTTT | CASSLTPKPTGANTEAFF | TRBD1 | 18 | TRBJ1-1 | - | TRBV7-3
TGTGCCATCAGTGGAAACAGGGGCGCATCGGGAGGCTACACCTTC | CAISGNRGASGGYTF | TRBD1 | 15 | TRBJ1-2 | - | TRBV10-3
TGTGCCTGGAGAATGGGACAGGGAAAAGCTTTCTTT | CAWRMGQGKAFF | TRBD1 | 12 | TRBJ1-1 | - | TRBV30
TGTGCCAGCATTCGGGGGGGCCGAAGCACAGATACGCAGTATTTT | CASIRGGRSTDTQYF | TRBD2 | 15 | TRBJ2-3 | - | TRBV2
TGCGCCAGCAGCCAAGATTCGGAGGTCACCGGGGAGCTGTTTTTT | CASSQDSEVTGELFF | - | 15 | TRBJ2-2 | many | TRBV4-1
TGTGCCAGCAGCTTTGAAGGGGTCGAAGCTTTCTTT | CASSFEGVEAFF | - | 12 | TRBJ1-1 | - | TRBV7-9
TGTGCCAGCAGGCAAACAGGGGGCGGGAGCGAGACCCAGTACTTC | CASRQTGGGSETQYF | TRBD1 | 15 | TRBJ2-5 | - | TRBV5-4
TGTGCCTGGAGCGATCAGAGGGGGGTCCAGTACTTC | CAWSDQRGVQYF | - | 12 | TRBJ2-5 | - | TRBV30
TGTGCCAGCAGCCAAGAGGTGGGGGGCAATCAGCCCCAGCATTTT | CASSQEVGGNQPQHF | - | 15 | TRBJ1-5 | - | TRBV3-1/TRBV3-2
TGCGCCAGCATCTGGGGTGGGAGGGCCGAGACCCAGTACTTC | CASIWGGRAETQYF | TRBD2 | 14 | TRBJ2-5 | - | TRBV5-1
TGCAGTGCTAGTCCAGGGGCAACTAATGAAAAACTGTTTTTT | CSASPGATNEKLFF | - | 14 | TRBJ1-4 | few | TRBV20-1
TGTGCCAGCAGCTTAGCTGGGGGGACCTACGAGCAGTACTTC | CASSLAGGTYEQYF | - | 14 | TRBJ2-7 | - | TRBV7-2
TGTGCCAGCAGCGATCCACAGGGTGGCGAGCAGTACTTC | CASSDPQGGEQYF | - | 13 | TRBJ2-7 | - | TRBV3-1/TRBV3-2
TGTGCCAGCAGCTCTTTTAGGGGAGCGTCCTACAATGAGCAGTTCTTC | CASSSFRGASYNEQFF | - | 16 | TRBJ2-1 | - | TRBV3-1/TRBV3-2
TGTGCCAGCAGTACCGGGACAGCTTCCTACAATGAGCAGTTCTTC | CASSTGTASYNEQFF | TRBD1 | 15 | TRBJ2-1 | - | TRBV11-3
TGTGCCAGTAAGCAGCTGCCAACTAATGAAAAACTGTTTTTT | CASKQLPTNEKLFF | - | 14 | TRBJ1-4 | - | TRBV6-5
TGTGCCAGCAGCTTAGGTAGACAGGTTAAGGGGTTCTTC | CASSLGRQVKGFF | - | 13 | TRBJ2-1 | - | TRBV7-2
TGTGCCAGCAGCCCTGGGGCAGTCATTAACTATGGCTACACCTTC | CASSPGAVINYGYTF | - | 15 | TRBJ1-2 | - | TRBV7-8
TGTGCCAGCAGCGTAGACAGGGCAAATTCACCCCTCCACTTT | CASSVDRANSPLHF | - | 14 | TRBJ1-6 | once | TRBV9
TGTGCCAGCAGCAAGGAGGGTCCTGAGCAGTTCTTC | CASSKEGPEQFF | - | 12 | TRBJ2-1 | - | TRBV5-5
TGTGCCATCACGAACAGGGTTGATCAGCCCCAGCATTTT | CAITNRVDQPQHF | - | 13 | TRBJ1-5 | once | TRBV10-3
TGCGCCAGCAGCTTTCCCCTCGAGACCCCAGTCTCTGGGGCCAACGTCCTGACTTTC | CASSFPLETPVSGANVLTF | - | 19 | TRBJ2-6 | - | TRBV5-1
TGTGCCAGCAGCACAATTCAGACCGGTGGTACTGAAGCTTTCTTT | CASSTIQTGGTEAFF | - | 15 | TRBJ1-1 | - | TRBV7-9
TGTGCCAGCAGCTTGGGTCTATCCTCCTACGAGCAGTACTTC | CASSLGLSSYEQYF | - | 14 | TRBJ2-7 | - | TRBV5-6
TGTGCCAGCAGCAAAGTGACAACAGGGAAAGAGACCCAGTACTTC | CASSKVTTGKETQYF | - | 15 | TRBJ2-5 | once | TRBV21-1
TGTGCCAGCAGTTCCACGCGGGAGCAGTACTTC | CASSSTREQYF | - | 11 | TRBJ2-7 | - | TRBV7-8
TGTGCCAGTAGTATCCCGAAGGGGGGGAACGCTGAAGCTTTCTTT | CASSIPKGGNAEAFF | - | 15 | TRBJ1-1 | many | TRBV19
TGTGCCTGGAATCCATTCAACCCGGGGATGGCTGAAGCTTTCTTT | CAWNPFNPGMAEAFF | - | 15 | TRBJ1-1 | - | TRBV30